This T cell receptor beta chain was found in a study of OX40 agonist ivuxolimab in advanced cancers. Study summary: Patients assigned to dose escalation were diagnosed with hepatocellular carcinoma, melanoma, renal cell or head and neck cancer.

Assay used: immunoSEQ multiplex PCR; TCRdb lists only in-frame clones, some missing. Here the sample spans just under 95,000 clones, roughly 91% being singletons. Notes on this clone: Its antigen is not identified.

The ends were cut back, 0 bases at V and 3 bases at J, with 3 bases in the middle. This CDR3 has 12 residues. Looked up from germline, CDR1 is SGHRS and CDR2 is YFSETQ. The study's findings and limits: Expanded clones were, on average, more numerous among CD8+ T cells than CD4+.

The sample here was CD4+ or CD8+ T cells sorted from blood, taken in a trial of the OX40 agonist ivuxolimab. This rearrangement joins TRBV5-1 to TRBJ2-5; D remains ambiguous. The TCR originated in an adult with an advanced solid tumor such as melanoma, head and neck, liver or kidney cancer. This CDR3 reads CASSLGEETQYF. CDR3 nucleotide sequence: TGCGCCAGCAGCTTGGGCGAAGAGACCCAGTACTTC.